This TCR beta chain was retrieved from a study of shared clonotypes between healthy human individuals. Study-level findings and limits: The study drew on few donors, limiting represented genetic and exposure-history diversity.

Note on this clone: Its cognate antigen is unknown.

CDR1 and CDR2 (germline): SQVTM, ANQGSEA. The CDR3 loop spans 12 amino acids. Trimming removed 2 bases from V and 6 bases from J, with 11 bases in between. Some clones are missing from TCRdb's copy, which holds only in-frame ones; the method was immunoSEQ multiplex PCR. Among 2,500,000 or so clones listed, 85% to 95% were seen once. This receptor was obtained from a man aged 18 to 30 in good health. Some clones in this sample may be carry-over from other donors' samples. Sequencing input: naive CD4+ T cells from PBMCs. Noted subset: CD45RA+ positively selected. The chain joins TRBV29-1 to TRBJ2-7; weak D call: TRBD1 (5 bases). DNA for the CDR3: TGCAGCGTTGAATTCGTCCAGGGCGAGCAGTACTTC. Its translation is CSVEFVQGEQYF.